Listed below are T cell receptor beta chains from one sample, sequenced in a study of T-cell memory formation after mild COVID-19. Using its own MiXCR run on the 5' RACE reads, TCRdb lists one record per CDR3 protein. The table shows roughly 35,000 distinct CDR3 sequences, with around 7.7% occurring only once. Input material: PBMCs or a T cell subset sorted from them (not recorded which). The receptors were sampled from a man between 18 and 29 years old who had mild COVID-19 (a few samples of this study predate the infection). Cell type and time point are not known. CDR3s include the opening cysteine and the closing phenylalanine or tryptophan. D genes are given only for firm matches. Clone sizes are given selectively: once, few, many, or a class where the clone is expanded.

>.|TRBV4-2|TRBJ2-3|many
TGTGCCAGCAGCCGGGGGGCCGCAGATACGCAGTATTTT
CASSRGAADTQYF
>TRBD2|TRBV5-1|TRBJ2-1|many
TGCGCCAGCAGCTACTCTAGCGGGGGGGCCGGGTACAATGAGCAGTTCTTC
CASSYSSGGAGYNEQFF
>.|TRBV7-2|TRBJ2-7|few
TGTGCCAGCAGCTCCTCCGGACTTCCGTGGGCCTACGAGCAGTACTTC
CASSSSGLPWAYEQYF
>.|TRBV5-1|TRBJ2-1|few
TGCGCCAGCGGGACTCAACGCAATGAGCAGTTCTTC
CASGTQRNEQFF
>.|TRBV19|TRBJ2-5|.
TGTGCCAGTAGTATCGAGGGAGGAGAGACCCAGTACTTC
CASSIEGGETQYF
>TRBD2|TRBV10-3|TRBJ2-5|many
TGTGCCATCAGTGAAGGCGGGGGGGCCCGTGAGACCCAGTACTTC
CAISEGGGARETQYF
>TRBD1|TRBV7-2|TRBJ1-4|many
TGTGCCAGCAGCTTAAGGTCCCGTCAGGGGGGAGAAAAACTGTTTTTT
CASSLRSRQGGEKLFF
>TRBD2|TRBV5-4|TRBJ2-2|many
TGTGCCAGCAGCTCGAGCGGGGGGGCCACCGGGGAGCTGTTTTTT
CASSSSGGATGELFF
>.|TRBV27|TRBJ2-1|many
TGTGCCAGCAGTCAATCTTTGGGGGGGGCCGTCTACAATGAGCAGTTCTTC
CASSQSLGGAVYNEQFF
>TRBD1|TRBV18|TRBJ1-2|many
TGTGCCAGCTCCCAAGGACAGGGGGCGTACTATGGCTACACCTTC
CASSQGQGAYYGYTF
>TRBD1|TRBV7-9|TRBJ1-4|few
TGTGCCAGCAGTTCACAGGGGCCTTATGAAAAACTGTTTTTT
CASSSQGPYEKLFF
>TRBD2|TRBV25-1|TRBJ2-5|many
TGTGCCAGCAGTGAATCGAAGGGACTAGCGGGGGGAGATGAGACCCAGTACTTC
CASSESKGLAGGDETQYF
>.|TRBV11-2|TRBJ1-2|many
TGTGCCAGCAGCTTAGGTCTGGCTAACTATGGCTACACCTTC
CASSLGLANYGYTF
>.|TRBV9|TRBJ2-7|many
TGTGCCAGCAGCGTATCCGGCAGGGGTTACGAGCAGTACTTC
CASSVSGRGYEQYF
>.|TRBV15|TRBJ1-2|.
TGTGCCACCAGCAGAGATCGGGGATTAGCTAACTATGGCTACACCTTC
CATSRDRGLANYGYTF
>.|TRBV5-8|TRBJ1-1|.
TGTGCCAGCAGCCCCATTAGGGGGGAGAACACTGAAGCTTTCTTT
CASSPIRGENTEAFF
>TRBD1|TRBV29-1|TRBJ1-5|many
TGCAGCGTCGCCGACAGGGGGCGGGATCAGCCCCAGCATTTT
CSVADRGRDQPQHF